The 5 T cell receptor beta chains listed next were all sequenced from one sample in a study of shared T cell receptors in the human thymus. Produced via immunoSEQ multiplex PCR; TCRdb's table is partial and in-frame only. Found here are 720,000 or so clones, approximately 85% of them singletons; the top ten hold under 0.012%. The same sample was also used in a study of human thymus T cells.

Sequenced input: thymocytes. The origin of the receptors is a girl under three years old with a congenital heart defect.

V and J are TRBV6-1 and TRBJ2-5; D gene uncertain. The V gene lost 3 bases and the J gene lost 5 bases, with 16 bases spanning the gap. The CDR3 contains 15 residues. From germline, CDR1 is MNHNS and CDR2 SASEGT. In DNA form, the CDR3 reads TGTGCCAGCAGTGATAATTTGCAGCGAGAGGAGACCCAGTACTTC. Protein: CASSDNLQREETQYF.

CDR3 amino acids: CASSVRGGITGELFF. The CDR3 DNA sequence: TGTGCCAGCAGCGTACGCGGGGGTATCACCGGGGAGCTGTTTTTT. The chain combines TRBV9 with TRBJ2-2; 7 nucleotides line up with TRBD2. The trim removed 1 base at V and 4 bases at J, leaving 4 bases unmatched. The germline V gene encodes CDR1 SGDLS and CDR2 YYNGEE. This CDR3 has 15 amino acids.

The V gene is TRBV4-3, the J gene TRBJ2-6, with D unclear. This CDR3 is 19 amino acids long. Between the trimmed V and J ends, which lost 0 bases and 2 bases, there was a span of 17 bases. Germline V CDR1 and CDR2: LGHNA, YSLEER. CDR3 DNA: TGCGCCAGCAGCCAAGATAATATATATCAGGTCGCTGGGGCCAACGTCCTGACTTTC. Its protein is CASSQDNIYQVAGANVLTF.

The chain combines TRBV7-2 with TRBJ1-6; 7 bases align to TRBD1. The CDR3 runs to 15 residues. Germline trimming cut 4 bases from V and 7 bases from J; bases unmatched to any gene: 7. The germline V gene has CDR1 SGHTA and CDR2 FQGNSA. CDR3 sequence: CASSSRGQLNSPLHF. The DNA for the CDR3 is TGTGCCAGCAGCTCACGGGGACAGTTAAATTCACCCCTCCACTTT.

The gene calls are TRBV27 and TRBJ1-2; no clear D gene. Deletions cut 4 bases from V and 0 bases from J, with 12 bases between. CDR1 and CDR2 (germline): MNHEY, SMNVEV (reference sequence). This CDR3 comprises 15 residues. The CDR3 region is CASSSREQSNYGYTF. The CDR3 coding sequence is TGTGCCAGCAGTTCCCGGGAACAATCTAACTATGGCTACACCTTC.